These 18 T cell receptor beta chains were all obtained from the same sample, sequenced in a study of CD8 T cells in ankylosing spondylitis. Broader study findings: What seemed typical of ankylosing spondylitis blood was a TCR beta motif built from fewer than ten highly homologous variants.

TCRdb used MiXCR to reprocess the 5' RACE reads, holding one entry per CDR3 protein. Found here are some 220,000 distinct CDR3 sequences, approximately 7.3% of them singletons; the top ten hold 14%. The antigens these receptors bind are not known. Sequenced material: blood, either unsorted or a sorted T cell fraction (not recorded which). The receptor set was obtained from a male donor with ankylosing spondylitis.

This clonotype was observed a few times. The chain carries TRBV7-9 and TRBJ2-1, with D possibly TRBD2 on 5 matching bases. V lost 6 bases, J lost 6 bases, and 9 bases lay in between. CDR1 and CDR2 from the germline V gene are SEHNR and FQNEAQ (reference sequence). The CDR3 has 12 amino acids. DNA for the CDR3: TGTGCCAGCAGTAGCGACCGCAATGAGCAGTTCTTC. It specifies CASSSDRNEQFF.

This clonotype has ten or more counts. V gene TRBV24-1 combines with J gene TRBJ1-2, with TRBD1 as a possible D gene (5 bases). The CDR3 has 13 amino acids. Trimming removed 5 bases at V and 4 bases at J, with 10 bases between. The germline CDR1 and CDR2 sequences are KGHDR and SFDVKD. CDR3 DNA: TGTGCCACCAGTGCCTCGGGGACCTATGGCTACACCTTC. Residues: CATSASGTYGYTF.

The sample holds many counts of this clonotype. This chain uses TRBV5-6 with TRBJ2-1; no clear D. The V gene's germline CDR1 is SGHDT and CDR2 YYEEEE. Trimming pared 0 bases from V and 7 bases from J, leaving 5 bases between. CDR3 length equals 12 residues. The CDR3 nucleotides read TGTGCCAGCAGCTTGGTTTGGAATGAGCAGTTCTTC. Amino acid sequence: CASSLVWNEQFF.

This clonotype was counted many times. This chain links TRBV12-3 or TRBV12-4 with TRBJ2-1; a possible D gene is TRBD2 (5 bases). V was cut by 4 bases and J by 7 bases, with 14 bases left in between. The CDR3 contains 14 residues. This CDR3 is CASSWASLGNEQFF. The DNA for the CDR3 is TGTGCCAGCAGTTGGGCTAGCCTCGGGAATGAGCAGTTCTTC.

This clonotype was detected ten times or more. The chain uses TRBV29-1 and TRBJ1-4; TRBD1 matches at 7 bases. Germline-derived CDR1 and CDR2 are SQVTM and ANQGSEA. The CDR3 is 14 amino acids. The trim removed 4 bases at V and 8 bases at J, leaving 10 bases unmatched. CDR3 region: CSVGRRGLGEKLFF. The CDR3 DNA follows: TGCAGCGTTGGCCGTAGGGGGCTAGGGGAAAAACTGTTTTTT.

This clonotype came up many times. This rearrangement joins TRBV11-2 to TRBJ2-4; TRBD2 might be the D (6 bases). Germline V gives CDR1 SGHAT, CDR2 FQNNGV. This CDR3 has 15 residues. The V gene lost 3 bases and the J gene lost 0 bases, with 9 bases spanning the gap. The CDR3 coding sequence is TGTGCCAGCAGCTTTGGGGGGTCAGCCAAAAACATTCAGTACTTC. Residues: CASSFGGSAKNIQYF.

This clonotype has only a few counts. V is TRBV12-3 or TRBV12-4 and J is TRBJ2-1; D ambiguous. V gave up 7 bases and J gave up 0 bases, with 13 bases separating them. The CDR3 contains 15 residues. DNA of the CDR3: TGTGCCAGCAACGTCCTAGAACTCTCCTACAATGAGCAGTTCTTC. Translated: CASNVLELSYNEQFF.

This rearrangement joins TRBV7-2 to TRBJ2-3; 7 bases fit TRBD1. J was trimmed by 6 bases and V by 0 bases; bases with no gene match: 6. The germline CDR1 and CDR2 sequences are SGHTA and FQGNSA. The CDR3 is made up of 15 amino acids. The CDR3 is CASSLALTGYDTQYF. Here the CDR3 DNA reads TGTGCCAGCAGCTTAGCCCTGACAGGGTACGATACGCAGTATTTT.

This clonotype was detected ten times or more. The chain carries TRBV28 and TRBJ1-1; tentatively, D is TRBD1 (5 bases). Germline loops: CDR1 MDHEN, CDR2 SYDVKM. The CDR3 has 14 residues. The ends were cut back, 2 bases at V and 8 bases at J, with 15 bases in the middle. As DNA, the CDR3 is TGTGCCAGCAGTTTACAGTTGACCCAGGGAGAAGCTTTCTTT. It yields the protein CASSLQLTQGEAFF.

This sequence joins TRBV27 and TRBJ2-7; TRBD2 aligns across 7 bases. Trimming removed 11 bases from V and 0 bases from J; junction bases left unmatched: 7. CDR3 length: 13 residues. Germline-derived CDR1 and CDR2 are MNHEY and SMNVEV (reference sequence). The CDR3 here is CAARAGSSYEQYF. In DNA form, the CDR3 reads TGTGCCGCCCGAGCGGGGAGCTCCTACGAGCAGTACTTC.

This clonotype was detected only a few times. The chain carries TRBV5-6 and TRBJ1-2; D perhaps matches TRBD1 (5 bases). Germline lookup yields CDR1 SGHDT and CDR2 YYEEEE. Trimming pared 4 bases from V and 3 bases from J, leaving 10 bases between. The CDR3 is made up of 13 amino acids. CDR3 sequence reads: CASSPGHHYGYTF. The CDR3 DNA is TGTGCCAGCAGCCCCGGACACCACTATGGCTACACCTTC.

This clonotype was seen more than once but under ten times. The rearrangement links TRBV15 to TRBJ2-3; D is ambiguous. The CDR3 sequence is 13 residues long. The ends were cut back, 6 bases at V and 4 bases at J, with 11 bases in the middle. Germline loops: CDR1 LNHNV, CDR2 YYDKDF (reference sequence). For the CDR3, the DNA is TGTGCCACCAGAGGGATTTCTGCAGATACGCAGTATTTT. Translation gives CATRGISADTQYF. Supplemented by reference TRBV15 and TRBJ2-3, the full variable domain reads DAMVIQNPRYQVTQFGKPVTLSCSQTLNHNVMYWYQQKSSQAPKLLFHYYDKDFNNEADTPDNFQSRRPNTSFCFLDIRSPGLGDTAMYLCATRGISADTQYFGPGTRLTVL.

This clonotype has a count of ten or more. The chain carries TRBV5-1 and TRBJ2-7, with D unclear. Germline V gives CDR1 SGHRS, CDR2 YFSETQ. The length of the CDR3 is 13 residues. V was cut by 0 bases and J by 4 bases, with 8 bases left in between. CDR3 loop: CASSLGDGYEQYF. Written as DNA, the CDR3 is TGCGCCAGCAGCTTGGGAGACGGATACGAGCAGTACTTC.

This clonotype was observed at least ten times. The chain recombines TRBV5-5 with TRBJ1-1, with a tentative D call TRBD1 (5 bases). The length of the CDR3 is 15 residues. The germline gives CDR1 SGHKS, CDR2 YYEKEE (reference sequence). Trimming left V 5 bases short and J 4 bases short, with 18 bases between. The CDR3 DNA sequence: TGTGCCAGCAGACTCGACGGAAGGGGTGGCACTGAAGCTTTCTTT. It encodes CASRLDGRGGTEAFF.

This clonotype was found many times. The rearrangement uses TRBV18 and TRBJ2-7; tentatively, D is TRBD1 (5 bases). The CDR3 consists of 13 residues. Per germline, CDR1 KGHSH and CDR2 LQKENI. V was pared by 0 bases and J by 3 bases, with 6 bases between. The CDR3 is CASSPPDNYEQYF. The CDR3 DNA sequence: TGTGCCAGCTCACCACCGGACAACTACGAGCAGTACTTC.

Only a few counts were recorded for this clonotype. This chain joins TRBV7-9 and TRBJ1-6; no clear D. From germline, CDR1 is SEHNR and CDR2 FQNEAQ (reference sequence). CDR3 length equals 17 residues. The V gene lost 5 bases and the J gene lost 5 bases, with 19 bases spanning the gap. The CDR3, as DNA: TGTGCCAGCAGCCCCCCACCCGGGCTCATGGATAATTCACCCCTCCACTTT. It codes for CASSPPPGLMDNSPLHF.

This clonotype appeared many times. The V gene is TRBV7-9, the J gene TRBJ2-7, with 9 bases matching TRBD2. The V gene's germline CDR1 is SEHNR and CDR2 FQNEAQ (reference sequence). This CDR3 region has 14 residues. With V trimmed by 4 bases and J by 6 bases, 7 bases remained unmatched. DNA of the CDR3: TGTGCCAGCAGCTGGCTTAGCGGGAGTCGCGAGCAGTACTTC. Translating gives CASSWLSGSREQYF.

In this sample, this clonotype turned up a few times. CDR3 DNA: TGTGCCAGCTCCCCTCCGGGACTAGCGGGAGGGCCGAGAGAGACCCAGTACTTC. Protein sequence: CASSPPGLAGGPRETQYF. J is TRBJ2-5 and V is TRBV7-8; 16 bases align to TRBD2. Trimming removed 8 bases from V and 4 bases from J; junction bases left unmatched: 13. The germline CDR1 and CDR2 sequences are SGHVS and FQNEAQ. The CDR3 loop spans 18 amino acids. Combining the CDR3 with reference TRBV7-8 and TRBJ2-5 gives the whole variable domain GAGVSQSPRYKVAKRGQDVALRCDPISGHVSLFWYQQALGQGPEFLTYFQNEAQLDKSGLPSDRFFAERPEGSVSTLKIQRTQQEDSAVYLCASSPPGLAGGPRETQYFGPGTRLLVL.